This note documents a single T cell receptor (beta chain) sequence. Germline V gene data show CDR1 as SGHTA and CDR2 as FQGNSA. The CDR3 is made up of 14 amino acids. V lost 1 base, J lost 2 bases, and 5 bases lay in between. The sample belongs to a study of blood T cell repertoires in COVID-19. Study context: The study drew acute and convalescent COVID-19 samples from the United States, Italy and Spain. PBMCs, B-cell-depleted T cells, or T cells were the source of the cDNA or gDNA that made up the material.

Data came from immunoSEQ multiplex PCR; TCRdb stores just in-frame clones and leaves some out. The sample has 200,000 to 250,000 clones; about nine tenths are singletons. The TCR comes from a man younger than 40 who had recovered from COVID-19. Sample: peripheral blood. The chain uses TRBV7-2 and TRBJ2-2, with unresolved D. The CDR3 spells CASSLGVNTGELFF. The CDR3 coding sequence is TGTGCCAGCAGCTTAGGTGTAAACACCGGGGAGCTGTTTTTT. Complete variable domain (other parts from reference TRBV7-2 and TRBJ2-2): GAGVSQSPSNKVTEKGKDVELRCDPISGHTALYWYRQSLGQGLEFLIYFQGNSAPDKSGLPSDRFSAERTGGSVSTLTIQRTQQEDSAVYLCASSLGVNTGELFFGEGSRLTVL.